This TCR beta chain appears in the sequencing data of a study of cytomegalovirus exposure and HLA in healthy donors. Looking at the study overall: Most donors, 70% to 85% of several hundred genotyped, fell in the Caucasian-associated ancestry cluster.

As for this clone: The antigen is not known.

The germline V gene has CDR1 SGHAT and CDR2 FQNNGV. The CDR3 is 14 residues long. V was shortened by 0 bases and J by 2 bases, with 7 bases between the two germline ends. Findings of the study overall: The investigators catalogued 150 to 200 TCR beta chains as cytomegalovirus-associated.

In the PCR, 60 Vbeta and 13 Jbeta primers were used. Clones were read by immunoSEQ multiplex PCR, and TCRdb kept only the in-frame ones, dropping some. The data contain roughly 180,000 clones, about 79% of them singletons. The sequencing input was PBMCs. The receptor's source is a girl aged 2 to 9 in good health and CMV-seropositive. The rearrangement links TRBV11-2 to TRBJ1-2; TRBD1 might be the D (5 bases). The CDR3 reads CASSLDRVNYGYTF. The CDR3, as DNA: TGTGCCAGCAGCTTAGACAGGGTAAACTATGGCTACACCTTC.